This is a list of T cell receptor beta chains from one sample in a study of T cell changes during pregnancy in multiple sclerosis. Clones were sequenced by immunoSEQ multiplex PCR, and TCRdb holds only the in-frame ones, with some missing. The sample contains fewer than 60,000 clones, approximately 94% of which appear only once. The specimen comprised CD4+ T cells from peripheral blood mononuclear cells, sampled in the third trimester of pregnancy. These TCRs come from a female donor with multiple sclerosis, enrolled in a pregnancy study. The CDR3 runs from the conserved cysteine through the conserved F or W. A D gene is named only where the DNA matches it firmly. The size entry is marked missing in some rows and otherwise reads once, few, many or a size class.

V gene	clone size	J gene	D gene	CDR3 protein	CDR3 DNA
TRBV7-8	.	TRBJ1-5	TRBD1	CASSFAGTGGFGNQPQHF	TGTGCCAGCAGCTTCGCCGGGACAGGGGGCTTTGGCAATCAGCCCCAGCATTTT
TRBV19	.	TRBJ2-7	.	CASNSGYEQYF	TGTGCCAGTAATAGCGGCTACGAGCAGTACTTC
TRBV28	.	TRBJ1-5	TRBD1	CASSLTGGRNQPQHF	TGTGCCAGCAGTCTTACAGGGGGCCGCAATCAGCCCCAGCATTTT
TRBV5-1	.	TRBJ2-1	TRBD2	CASSLGGGPYNEQFF	TGCGCCAGCAGCTTGGGCGGGGGGCCCTACAATGAGCAGTTCTTC
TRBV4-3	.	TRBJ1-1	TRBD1	CASSLETGGNTEAFF	TGCGCCAGCAGCCTAGAGACAGGGGGGAACACTGAAGCTTTCTTT
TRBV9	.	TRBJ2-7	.	CASSAQGGEQYF	TGTGCCAGCAGCGCGCAAGGGGGAGAGCAGTACTTC
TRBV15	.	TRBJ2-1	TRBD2	CATSRGLAGRHNEQFF	TGTGCCACCAGCAGAGGCCTAGCGGGTCGCCACAATGAGCAGTTCTTC
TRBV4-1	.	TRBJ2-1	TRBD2	CASSQAGGRYNEQFF	TGCGCCAGCAGCCAGGCGGGAGGCCGCTACAATGAGCAGTTCTTC
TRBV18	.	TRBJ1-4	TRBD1	CASSPRQGDEKLFF	TGTGCCAGCTCACCCCGACAGGGCGATGAAAAACTGTTTTTT
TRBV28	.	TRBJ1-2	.	CASSLRGSGYTF	TGTGCCAGCAGTTTACGGGGTTCTGGCTACACCTTC
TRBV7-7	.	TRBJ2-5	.	CASSPSRWETQYF	TGTGCTAGCTCCCCGAGCAGGTGGGAGACCCAGTACTTC
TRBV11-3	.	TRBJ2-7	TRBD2	CASSNSLAGGYEQYF	TGTGCCAGCAGCAATTCCCTAGCGGGGGGCTACGAGCAGTACTTC
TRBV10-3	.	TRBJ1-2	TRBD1	CAISATGTGDGYTF	TGTGCCATCAGTGCGACCGGGACAGGGGATGGCTACACCTTC
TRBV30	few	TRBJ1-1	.	CAWSVGRGTTEAFF	TGTGCCTGGAGTGTTGGCCGGGGGACCACTGAAGCTTTCTTT
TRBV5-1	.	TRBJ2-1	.	CASSPQASSVYNEQFF	TGCGCCAGCAGCCCACAAGCCTCTAGCGTATACAATGAGCAGTTCTTC
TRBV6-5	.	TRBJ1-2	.	CASIGEYGYTF	TGTGCCAGCATTGGAGAATATGGCTACACCTTC
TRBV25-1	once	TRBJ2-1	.	CASSELYEQFF	TGTGCCAGCAGTGAACTGTATGAGCAGTTCTTC
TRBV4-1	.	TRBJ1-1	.	CASSPILGAETTEAFF	TGCGCCAGCAGCCCTATCTTGGGGGCCGAAACGACTGAAGCTTTCTTT
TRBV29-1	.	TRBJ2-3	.	CSVGGIITDTQYF	TGCAGCGTTGGCGGAATTATCACAGATACGCAGTATTTT
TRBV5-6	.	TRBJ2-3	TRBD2	CASSYSGRTDTQYF	TGTGCCAGCAGCTATAGCGGGCGCACAGATACGCAGTATTTT
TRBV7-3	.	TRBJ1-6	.	CASSSQSNSPLHF	TGTGCCAGCAGCTCCCAATCTAATTCACCCCTCCACTTT
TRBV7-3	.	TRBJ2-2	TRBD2	CASSLSGTKNTGELFF	TGTGCCAGCAGCTTGTCCGGGACTAAAAACACCGGGGAGCTGTTTTTT
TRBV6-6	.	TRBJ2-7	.	CASSYTRAYEQYF	TGTGCCAGCAGTTACACTAGGGCCTACGAGCAGTACTTC
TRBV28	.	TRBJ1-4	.	CASRALGAGNEKLFF	TGTGCCAGCAGGGCGTTAGGGGCTGGTAATGAAAAACTGTTTTTT
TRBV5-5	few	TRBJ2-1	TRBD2	CASSFRLAGNMYNEQFF	TGTGCCAGCAGCTTTCGACTAGCGGGCAATATGTACAATGAGCAGTTCTTC
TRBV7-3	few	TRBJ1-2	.	CASSLRGGHGYTF	TGTGCCAGCAGCCTCAGGGGTGGGCATGGCTACACCTTC
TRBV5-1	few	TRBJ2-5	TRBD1	CASSLAQGNYQETQYF	TGCGCCAGCAGCTTGGCACAGGGGAATTACCAAGAGACCCAGTACTTC
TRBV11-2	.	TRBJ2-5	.	CASSSHLRQDQETQYF	TGTGCCAGCAGCTCACATCTGCGACAGGACCAAGAGACCCAGTACTTC
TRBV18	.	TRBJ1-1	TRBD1	CASSPPVGQGGEAFF	TGTGCCAGCTCACCACCGGTGGGACAGGGGGGTGAAGCTTTCTTT